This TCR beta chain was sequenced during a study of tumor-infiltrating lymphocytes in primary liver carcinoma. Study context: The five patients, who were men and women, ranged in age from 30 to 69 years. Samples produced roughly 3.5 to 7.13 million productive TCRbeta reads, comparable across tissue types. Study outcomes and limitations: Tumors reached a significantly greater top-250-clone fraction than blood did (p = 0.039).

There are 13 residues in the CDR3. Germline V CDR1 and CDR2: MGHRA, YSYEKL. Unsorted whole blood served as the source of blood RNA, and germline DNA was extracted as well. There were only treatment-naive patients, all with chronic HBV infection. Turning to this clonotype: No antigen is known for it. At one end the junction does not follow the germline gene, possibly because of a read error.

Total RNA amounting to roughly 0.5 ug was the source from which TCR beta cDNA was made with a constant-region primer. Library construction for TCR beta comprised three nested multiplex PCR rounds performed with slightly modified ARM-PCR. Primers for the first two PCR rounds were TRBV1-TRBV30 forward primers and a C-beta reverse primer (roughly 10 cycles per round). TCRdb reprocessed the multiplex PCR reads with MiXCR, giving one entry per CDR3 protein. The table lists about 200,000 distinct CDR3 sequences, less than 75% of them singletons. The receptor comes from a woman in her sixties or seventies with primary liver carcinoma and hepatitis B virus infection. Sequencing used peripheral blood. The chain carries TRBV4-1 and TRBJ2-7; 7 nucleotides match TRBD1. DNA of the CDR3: TGCCCCAGCAGGGGGAATGGCCGCTACGAGCAGTACTTC. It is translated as CPSRGNGRYEQYF.